The clone carrying this T cell receptor beta chain was observed once. Trimming cost V 3 bases and J 7 bases; bases outside gene matches: 12. This CDR3 is 16 amino acids long. Germline assignment: CDR1 MDHEN and CDR2 SYDVKM. Here immunoSEQ multiplex PCR was the method, and the copy in TCRdb shows in-frame clones only, minus some. The sample records 200,000 to 300,000 clones, about nine tenths being singletons. The sample comes from a study of blood T cell repertoires in COVID-19. At the level of the study: PBMCs, B-cell-depleted T cells, or T cells provided the cDNA or gDNA that made up the material.

This TCR came from a man between 60 and 75 years old with acute or convalescent COVID-19. The genes are TRBV28 and TRBJ2-3, with 8 bases that match TRBD1. The source material was peripheral blood. CDR3 in amino acids: CASSLRTGRVGYTQYF. CDR3 sequence (DNA): TGTGCCAGCAGTTTGAGGACAGGGCGGGTAGGGTATACGCAGTATTTT.